The present TCR beta chain was sequenced within a study of Graves' ophthalmopathy and Graves' hyperthyroidism. As for the study in general: Peripheral blood sampling preceded any treatment and occurred at initial diagnosis. Study findings and constraints: Ophthalmopathy progression predictions by the model showed approximately 75% specificity and approximately 71% sensitivity.

This CDR3 has 12 amino acids. The V gene lost 5 bases and the J gene lost 3 bases, with 10 bases spanning the gap. Looked up from germline, CDR1 is SQVTM and CDR2 is ANQGSEA. Investigators amplified TCR beta CDR3 regions from RNA transcripts. Following a first-round RT-PCR that used HTBI primers, a second-round multiplex PCR was carried out. MiXCR, run by TCRdb on the multiplex PCR reads, gives a single entry per CDR3 protein. The data contain over 650,000 distinct CDR3 sequences, under 50% of them singletons. Concerning this clonotype: Antigen: not known.

This sequence originates from an adult man with Graves' ophthalmopathy. This sequence joins TRBV29-1 and TRBJ1-1; TRBD1 is a possible D gene (6 bases). Sequencing was done on a sample of peripheral blood. The DNA for the CDR3 is TGCAGCGTTTACAGGGTTGACACTGAAGCTTTCTTT. Encoded protein: CSVYRVDTEAFF.